The TCR beta chain described here comes from a study of T cell repertoires in cytomegalovirus infection. Study-level background: Both recently identified HLA-C-restricted and well-studied HLA-B-restricted CMV epitopes were used in the study. Overall study findings and caveats: CMV carriers having the relevant HLA were flagged by cumulative public TCR beta family frequency. In two of eight donors, the top clonotype was HLA-C-restricted CMV-specific.

Germline assignment: CDR1 SQVTM and CDR2 ANQGSEA. Trimming removed 3 bases at V and 4 bases at J, with 7 bases between. The length of the CDR3 is 11 residues. In TCRdb, the reads were re-called with MiXCR into one record per CDR3 protein. The repertoire holds roughly 69,000 distinct CDR3 sequences, with roughly a fifth as singletons. There are a few counts of this clonotype. The antigen remains undetermined. Here the sequenced sample was CD8+ T cells from cultured PBMCs, taken from culture after CMV antigen stimulation. The clonotype was recovered from a human donor in good health (CMV status not recorded). Some clones in this sample may be carry-over from other donors' samples. The chain links TRBV29-1 to TRBJ2-7; D gene uncertain. The CDR3 nucleotides read TGCAGCGTTGAGGTGGGTTACGAGCAGTACTTC. Its translation is CSVEVGYEQYF.